Presented here are 28 T cell receptor beta chains from one specimen sequenced in a study of low-dose radiotherapy and immunotherapy resistance in tumors. Time point reported: before trial treatment. Both TCRalpha and TCRbeta chains were reverse transcribed with V-gene-specific primers. TCRs were put through roughly 20 PCR cycles of amplification with Phusion. A constant-region primer and the V-primer adapter served as the primer pair. One entry per CDR3 protein, called by TCRdb with MiXCR from the reads. The sample has tens of thousands of distinct CDR3 sequences; over 15% are singletons. Sequencing was performed on PBMCs, taken before treatment. The receptors stem from a male donor with prostate cancer.

This clonotype was counted many times. The rearrangement uses TRBV29-1 and TRBJ2-5; TRBD2 aligns across 7 bases. This CDR3 region has 14 residues. CDR1 is SQVTM and CDR2 is ANQGSEA in the germline V gene. Trimming took 6 bases from V and 4 from J; bases not matched to a gene: 11. This chain's CDR3 is CSVKRGRVRETQYF. In DNA, the CDR3 is TGCAGCGTGAAGCGGGGTAGGGTTCGAGAGACCCAGTACTTC.

In its sample, this clonotype was seen many times. The J gene is TRBJ1-1, the V gene TRBV19, with 7 bases identical to TRBD1. V shed 3 bases and J 4 bases; nucleotides not matched to a gene: 8. From germline, CDR1 is LNHDA and CDR2 SQIVND (reference sequence). The CDR3 contains 15 residues. Here the CDR3 reads CASSIYGDRATEAFF. CDR3 bases: TGTGCCAGTAGTATCTATGGAGACAGGGCCACTGAAGCTTTCTTT. The full variable domain, rest sourced from reference TRBV19 and TRBJ1-1, is DGGITQSPKYLFRKEGQNVTLSCEQNLNHDAMYWYRQDPGQGLRLIYYSQIVNDFQKGDIAEGYSVSREKKESFPLTVTSAQKNPTAFYLCASSIYGDRATEAFFGQGTRLTVV.

The chain carries TRBV2 and TRBJ1-6; perhaps TRBD1 as D (5 bases). Trimming left V 0 bases short and J 8 bases short, with 5 bases between. Germline V lookup: CDR1 SNHLY, CDR2 FYNNEI. The CDR3 is made up of 13 amino acids. CDR3 DNA: TGTGCCAGCAGTGAAGCCAGGGATTCACCCCTCCACTTT. It codes for CASSEARDSPLHF.

This clonotype showed up many times. The V and J genes are TRBV12-5 and TRBJ2-2; D is tentatively TRBD1 or TRBD2 (6 bases each). The CDR3 runs to 15 residues. The V gene's germline CDR1 is LGHNT and CDR2 FRNRAP. CDR3 sequence: CAPLAAGVNTGELFF. The CDR3 DNA reads as TGTGCCCCCTTAGCGGCAGGGGTTAACACCGGGGAGCTGTTTTTT.

In regard to this clonotype: This likely stems from a read error, as it lies one base from a far larger clone. The chain uses TRBV6-8 and TRBJ2-5, with a possible D match to TRBD2 (6 bases). Per the germline V gene, CDR1 is MNHGY and CDR2 is SAAAGT. The CDR3 has 12 residues. The V and J ends lost 8 bases and 11 bases respectively, with 18 bases between them. The CDR3 sequence is CASGVGRGEQYF. The DNA for the CDR3 is TGTGCCAGCGGTGTCGGGCGGGGTGAGCAGTACTTC.

At least ten counts were recorded for this clonotype. V usage is TRBV5-1 and J usage is TRBJ2-2; D not resolved. V dropped 0 bases and J dropped 1 base, with 10 bases sitting between them. Looked up from germline, CDR1 is SGHRS and CDR2 is YFSETQ. This CDR3 has 16 residues. Here the CDR3 DNA reads TGCGCCAGCAGCTTGGATGTGGGCCGGAACACCGGGGAGCTGTTTTTT. Protein: CASSLDVGRNTGELFF.

In this sample, this clonotype turned up many times. In nucleotides, the CDR3 is TGTGCCAGCCGGCCGAGACCCACGGGACAGGGGCGTCAAGAGACCCAGTACTTC. Its translation is CASRPRPTGQGRQETQYF. V and J are TRBV2 and TRBJ2-5; 10 nucleotides align to TRBD1. The CDR3 has 18 residues. The germline V gene has CDR1 SNHLY and CDR2 FYNNEI. The V segment lost 8 bases and the J segment 2 bases; nucleotides outside the gene matches: 17.

This clonotype was seen repeatedly, ten times or more. The rearrangement uses TRBV6-2 or TRBV6-3 and TRBJ1-5; D might be TRBD1 (6 bases). Trimming removed 5 bases from V and 9 bases from J, with 20 bases in between. In germline, CDR1 is MNHEY, CDR2 SVGEGT. The CDR3 has 15 amino acids. CDR3 coding DNA: TGTGCCAGCAGTGAGGACTATCAGGGGTTGCGGCCCCAGCATTTT. It codes for CASSEDYQGLRPQHF.

This clonotype was counted a few times. The CDR3 protein is CASSYSRSYEQYF. For the CDR3, the DNA is TGTGCCAGCAGTTACTCTCGAAGTTACGAGCAGTACTTC. The J gene is TRBJ2-7, the V gene TRBV6-2 or TRBV6-3; the D is unclear. CDR3 size: 13 residues. Looked up from germline, CDR1 is MNHEY and CDR2 is SVGEGT. Trimming removed 0 bases from V and 4 bases from J, with 7 bases in between.

This clonotype was picked up many times. The gene calls are TRBV6-2 or TRBV6-3 and TRBJ2-3, with D perhaps given as TRBD1 or TRBD2 (5 bases each). CDR1 MNHEY and CDR2 SVGEGT come from the germline V gene. The CDR3 is made up of 14 amino acids. V lost 5 bases, J lost 1 base, and 10 bases lay in between. CDR3 in amino acids: CASSPQEGTDTQYF. Written as DNA, the CDR3 is TGTGCCAGCAGTCCACAGGAGGGCACAGATACGCAGTATTTT.

The V call is TRBV12-3 or TRBV12-4, the J call TRBJ1-5, with D perhaps TRBD1 (6 bases). CDR3 size: 15 residues. Deletions cut 7 bases from V and 2 bases from J, with 15 bases between. The CDR3 nucleotides read TGTGCCAGCACCCCGACAGGCGGAGGCAATCAGCCCCAGCATTTT. Translation gives CASTPTGGGNQPQHF.

This clonotype has at least ten counts. The chain employs TRBV11-2 and TRBJ2-7; TRBD2 matches at 8 bases. V lost 5 bases to trimming and J lost 4 bases; unmatched junction nucleotides: 13. The CDR3 runs 16 residues. The V gene's germline CDR1 is SGHAT and CDR2 FQNNGV. CDR3 amino acids: CASSTRPGGGLYEQYF. The CDR3 nucleotides read TGTGCCAGCAGCACCCGACCGGGGGGGGGACTTTACGAGCAGTACTTC.

This clonotype showed up many times. The rearrangement links TRBV7-2 to TRBJ2-3; 8 positions agree with TRBD2. The V gene's germline CDR1 is SGHTA and CDR2 FQGNSA. The CDR3 runs 15 residues. V lost 2 bases, J lost 6 bases, and 7 bases stayed unmatched. The CDR3 region has the DNA TGTGCCAGCAGCTTATCACGGGGGGGGCCGGATACGCAGTATTTT. It encodes CASSLSRGGPDTQYF.

At least ten counts were recorded for this clonotype. The gene calls are TRBV6-6 and TRBJ2-5; D gene unclear. The ends were cut back, 8 bases at V and 5 bases at J, with 15 bases in the middle. This CDR3 comprises 13 residues. In germline, CDR1 is MNHNY, CDR2 SVGAGI (reference sequence). The CDR3 DNA is TGTGCCAGCGCCTCCCCTGAACGGGAGACCCAGTACTTC. It codes for CASASPERETQYF.

This clonotype was picked up many times. The chain recombines TRBV10-3 with TRBJ2-3; D is perhaps TRBD2 (6 bases). Germline CDR1 ENHRY, CDR2 SYGVKD. This CDR3 has 16 amino acids. Trimming left V 3 bases short and J 4 bases short, with 17 bases between. CDR3 amino acids: CAISEVSSAGADTQYF. The CDR3 DNA follows: TGTGCCATCAGTGAAGTGTCTAGCGCGGGCGCAGATACGCAGTATTTT.

This clonotype was recorded many times. The rearrangement joins TRBV19 to TRBJ2-3, with 15 bases that match TRBD2. The ends lost 5 bases at V and 0 bases at J; junction bases unmatched: 9. The CDR3 covers 19 residues. Germline CDR1 reads LNHDA; CDR2 reads SQIVND (reference sequence). The chain's CDR3 is CASSGGTSGGHPSTDTQYF. For the CDR3, the DNA is TGTGCCAGTAGTGGAGGGACTAGCGGGGGGCACCCAAGCACAGATACGCAGTATTTT. Drawing the rest from reference TRBV19 and TRBJ2-3, the complete variable domain is DGGITQSPKYLFRKEGQNVTLSCEQNLNHDAMYWYRQDPGQGLRLIYYSQIVNDFQKGDIAEGYSVSREKKESFPLTVTSAQKNPTAFYLCASSGGTSGGHPSTDTQYFGPGTRLTVL.

This clonotype was seen repeatedly, ten times or more. The chain recombines TRBV27 with TRBJ2-1; D possibly corresponds to TRBD1 (5 bases). Trimming took 7 bases from V and 6 from J, leaving 16 bases between them. Germline CDR1 reads MNHEY; CDR2 reads SMNVEV (reference sequence). The CDR3 runs to 14 residues. For the CDR3, the DNA is TGTGCCAGCACTCGAATAGGGGTGGGCAATGAGCAGTTCTTC. The encoded protein is CASTRIGVGNEQFF.

This rearrangement joins TRBV10-1 to TRBJ1-1, with D unclear. The length of the CDR3 is 14 residues. V dropped 2 bases and J dropped 1 base, with 8 bases sitting between them. Germline CDR1 WNHNN, CDR2 SYGVQD (reference sequence). CDR3 sequence reads: CASSENSGNTEAFF. As DNA, the CDR3 is TGCGCCAGCAGTGAGAACTCGGGGAACACTGAAGCTTTCTTT.

A single count supports this clonotype. The chain recombines TRBV6-2 or TRBV6-3 with TRBJ1-4, with D maybe TRBD1 (5 bases). Germline loops: CDR1 MNHEY, CDR2 SVGEGT. Trimming removed 5 bases at V and 8 bases at J, with 18 bases between. This CDR3 is 15 amino acids long. The CDR3 loop is CASSRLGGFAEKLFF. The CDR3 DNA reads TGTGCCAGCAGTAGACTCGGGGGGTTCGCAGAAAAACTGTTTTTT.

This clonotype was observed at least ten times. This rearrangement joins TRBV7-2 to TRBJ2-7; D ambiguous. Looked up from germline, CDR1 is SGHTA and CDR2 is FQGNSA. Trimming cost V 5 bases and J 4 bases, with 9 bases left between them. The CDR3 runs to 12 residues. The CDR3 DNA reads TGTGCCAGCAGCATAGACGGTTACGAGCAGTACTTC. Amino acids: CASSIDGYEQYF.

The chain joins TRBV11-3 to TRBJ2-5, with D perhaps matching TRBD1 or TRBD2 (5 bases each). Germline CDR1 SGHNT, CDR2 YENEEA. V lost 1 base and J lost 5, with 14 bases in between. The CDR3 runs to 15 residues. The CDR3, as DNA: TGTGCCAGCAGCTTAGCCGGGACCCAGGCCGAGACCCAGTACTTC. Protein sequence: CASSLAGTQAETQYF.

This clonotype has ten or more counts. This sequence joins TRBV5-4 and TRBJ2-1; either TRBD1 or TRBD2 may supply D (5 bases each). Germline assignment: CDR1 SGHNT and CDR2 YYREEE (reference sequence). The CDR3 sequence is 17 residues long. Between the trimmed V and J ends, which lost 3 bases and 4 bases, there was a span of 20 bases. The CDR3 loop is CASSSFGGPRGYNEQFF. CDR3 DNA: TGTGCCAGCAGCTCGTTTGGGGGTCCTAGGGGTTACAATGAGCAGTTCTTC.

This chain uses TRBV18 with TRBJ2-6; 13 nucleotides line up with TRBD2. The length of the CDR3 is 17 residues. In germline, CDR1 is KGHSH, CDR2 LQKENI. Germline trimming cut 4 bases from V and 6 bases from J; bases unmatched to any gene: 6. CDR3 sequence (DNA): TGTGCCAGCTCACACGGACTAGCGGGGGATGCGGCCAACGTCCTGACTTTC. Protein: CASSHGLAGDAANVLTF.

In its sample, this clonotype was seen many times. The chain employs TRBV5-4 and TRBJ2-5; D may be TRBD2 (6 bases). The CDR3 is 15 amino acids. In germline, CDR1 is SGHNT, CDR2 YYREEE (reference sequence). Trimming took off 0 bases at V and 5 bases at J, with 14 bases between the two ends. The CDR3 nucleotides are TGTGCCAGCAGCTTGGCCTTGGGGGGTTCGGAGACCCAGTACTTC. It is translated as CASSLALGGSETQYF.

The sample holds many counts of this clonotype. The chain combines TRBV20-1 with TRBJ2-7; D unclear. There are 15 residues in the CDR3. The germline V and J ends were trimmed by 2 bases and 3 bases, with 17 bases remaining between them. CDR1 is DFQATT, CDR2 SNEGSKA, per germline (reference sequence). CDR3 DNA: TGCAGTGCTAGATACGGCCAGTTAAGGGTCTACGAGCAGTACTTC. This encodes CSARYGQLRVYEQYF.

This clonotype has ten or more counts. V and J are TRBV7-9 and TRBJ2-2; D is uncertain. The CDR3 has 15 residues. Germline loops: CDR1 SEHNR, CDR2 FQNEAQ (reference sequence). V was trimmed by 7 bases and J by 1 base, leaving 13 bases between them. The DNA for the CDR3 is TGTGCCAGCATATTGGGCAGCAAGAACACCGGGGAGCTGTTTTTT. It yields the protein CASILGSKNTGELFF.

This clonotype has a count of ten or more. CDR3 protein: CATAVGLAGGTDTQYF. The CDR3 coding sequence is TGTGCCACCGCCGTCGGACTAGCGGGGGGGACAGATACGCAGTATTTT. The V gene is TRBV19, the J gene TRBJ2-3, with 15 bases fitting TRBD2. CDR1 and CDR2 from the germline V gene are LNHDA and SQIVND (reference sequence). Trimming removed 10 bases from V and 3 bases from J; junction bases left unmatched: 8. The CDR3 runs to 16 residues.

This clonotype was counted at least ten times. The V gene is TRBV6-6, the J gene TRBJ2-3; D assignment may be TRBD1 or TRBD2 (5 bases each). Between the trimmed V and J ends, which lost 0 bases and 5 bases, there was a span of 6 bases. This CDR3 has 13 amino acids. Germline CDR1 reads MNHNY; CDR2 reads SVGAGI (reference sequence). CDR3 DNA: TGTGCCAGCAGTTACTCGAGGGGAGATACGCAGTATTTT. Translated, it gives CASSYSRGDTQYF.